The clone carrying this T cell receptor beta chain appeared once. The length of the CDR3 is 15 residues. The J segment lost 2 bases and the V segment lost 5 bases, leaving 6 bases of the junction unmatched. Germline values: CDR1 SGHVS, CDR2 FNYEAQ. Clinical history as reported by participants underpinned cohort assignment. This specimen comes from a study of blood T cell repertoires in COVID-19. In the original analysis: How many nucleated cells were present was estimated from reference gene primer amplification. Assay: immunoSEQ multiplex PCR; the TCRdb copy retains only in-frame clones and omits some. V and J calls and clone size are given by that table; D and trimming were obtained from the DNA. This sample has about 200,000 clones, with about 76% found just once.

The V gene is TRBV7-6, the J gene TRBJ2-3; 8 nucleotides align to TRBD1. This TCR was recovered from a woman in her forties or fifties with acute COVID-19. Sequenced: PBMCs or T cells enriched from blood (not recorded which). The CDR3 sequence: CASSLGTGSTDTQYF. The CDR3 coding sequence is TGTGCCAGCAGCCTTGGGACAGGTTCCACAGATACGCAGTATTTT.